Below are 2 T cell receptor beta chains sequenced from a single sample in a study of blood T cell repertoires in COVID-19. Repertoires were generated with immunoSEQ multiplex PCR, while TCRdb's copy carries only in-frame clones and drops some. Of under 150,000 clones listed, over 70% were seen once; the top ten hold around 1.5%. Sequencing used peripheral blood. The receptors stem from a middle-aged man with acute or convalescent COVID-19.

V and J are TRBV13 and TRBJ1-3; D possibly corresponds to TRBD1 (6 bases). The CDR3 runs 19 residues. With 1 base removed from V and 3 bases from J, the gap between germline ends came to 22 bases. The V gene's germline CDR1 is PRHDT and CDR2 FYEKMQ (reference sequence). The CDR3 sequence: CASSLVRKDGGYFGNTIYF. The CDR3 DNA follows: TGTGCCAGCAGCTTAGTAAGAAAGGATGGGGGCTATTTTGGAAACACCATATATTTT. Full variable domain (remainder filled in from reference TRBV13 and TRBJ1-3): AAGVIQSPRHLIKEKRETATLKCYPIPRHDTVYWYQQGPGQDPQFLISFYEKMQSDKGSIPDRFSAQQFSDYHSELNMSSLELGDSALYFCASSLVRKDGGYFGNTIYFGEGSWLTVV.

CDR3 region: CASSPGDPNTEAFF. CDR3 nucleotide sequence: TGTGCCAGCAGTCCGGGGGACCCCAACACTGAAGCTTTCTTT. V usage is TRBV6-6 and J usage is TRBJ1-1; perhaps TRBD1 as D (5 bases). The germline V and J ends were trimmed by 5 bases and 2 bases, with 12 bases remaining between them. The V gene's germline CDR1 is MNHNY and CDR2 SVGAGI (reference sequence). The CDR3 sequence is 14 residues long.